This record looks at one T cell receptor (beta chain) sequence and its context. Antigen specificity is unknown. The data are from a study of response to subunit inactivated influenza vaccine. Study-wide points: The authors suggested that few new T cells are recruited per seasonal influenza vaccination.

MiXCR was run by TCRdb on the RT-PCR reads, yielding one entry per CDR3 protein. The sample comprises 600,000 to 700,000 distinct CDR3 sequences, 12% to 15% of which are singletons, and 7.6% rests with the top ten. CDR3 length: 13 amino acids. V lost 8 bases and J 6 bases, leaving 17 bases between the germline ends. Germline CDR1 is MNHEY and CDR2 is SMNVEV (reference sequence). The source of this sequence is a man aged 50 to 59 who received an inactivated influenza vaccine. This sequence joins TRBV27 and TRBJ2-7, with D perhaps TRBD1 (5 bases). This specimen consisted of PBMCs from blood, obtained 14 days before vaccination. CDR3: CASGPGQGGEQYF. The DNA for the CDR3 is TGTGCCAGCGGCCCCGGTCAGGGCGGCGAGCAGTACTTC.